This paragraph reports one T cell receptor (beta chain). What antigen it recognizes has not been identified. Base qualities were left out, and no much larger clone turns up one base away. The data derive from a study of T cell clonotyping in hematopoietic cell transplantation (dated by TCRdb to about 2021). In terms of the full investigation: Recipient samples taken before transplant were obtained following cytoreduction. In the study, 135 blood samples were gathered from under 45 consecutive transplant recipients and their related donors. Recruitment of patients ran from September 2015 to early 2017, and follow-up continued until late 2020 or until death. What the study reported, not specific to this receptor: After transplant, TCR diversity in recipients dropped, and pathologically expanded clonotypes increased progressively from day 30 to day 180. Just a small fraction of recipient repertoires overlapped with donor repertoires, and more than 95% appeared de novo at the given depth. Inverse Simpson Index values from donors and from recipients before transplant predicted broader TCR repertoire diversity after transplant. Sample size was limited, and cells were not sorted, so CD4 and CD8 repertoire contributions could not be separated.

Reading the germline V gene gives CDR1 MRHNA and CDR2 SNTAGT. V is cut back by 5 bases and J by 8 bases, with 10 bases in the junction unmatched. The cysteine opens and the phenylalanine closes a CDR3 of 14 amino acids. Only the CDR3 DNA stays, 42 bases, in frame from base 1. TCR beta CDR3 regions were amplified from genomic DNA with the immunoSEQ assay, a bias-controlled multiplex PCR using V- and J-specific primers. A proprietary barcode and Illumina adapter sequences were added to the CDR3 amplicons in a second PCR step. CDR3 libraries were sequenced on an Illumina MiSeq instrument. In the authors' own workflow: Export and quality control were performed with immunoSEQ Analyzer 3.0, and downstream analyses were performed with R Bioconductor and Immunarch. Only productive rearrangements in the normalized downsampled data set went into calculating the repertoire metrics. Clonotypes larger than 5 templates in the normalized cohort were defined as pathologically expanded. The Inverse Simpson Index was used to measure repertoire diversity. To capture all clonotypes, CMV-specificity analyses were performed on the non-normalized data set. In TCRdb, the immuneACCESS table is reduced to in-frame sequences with V and J assigned. These tables do not hold every clone; where another copy was compared, an unresolved V gene accounts for under half, and the others remain unexplained. That table supplies the V and J calls and clone size; D and trimming were determined from the DNA. This sample is represented by tens of thousands of clones; 84% of them were singletons. 20% to 25% of the sample belongs to the ten largest clones.

The time point label corresponds to: recipient sample about 28 days before transplant, after cytoreduction. Blood from recipients was drawn roughly 28 days before transplant, then again at days 30, 100 and 180 after transplant. Using Nuclei Lysis Solution, genomic DNA was extracted from unfractionated peripheral blood mononuclear cells that were either fresh or cryopreserved. The chain joins TRBV6-4 to TRBJ1-2, and TRBD1 aligns with 8 junction nucleotides. The sample in question was peripheral blood mononuclear cells, obtained before stem cell transplant. The clonotype originates from a woman in her sixties or seventies with acute myeloid leukemia. Some clones in this sample may be carry-over from other donors' samples. The CDR3 region: CASSPGQGNEGYTF. The DNA sequence is as follows: TGTGCCAGCAGTCCCGGACAGGGAAACGAGGGCTACACCTTC.